This TCR beta chain was obtained from a study of shared T cell receptors in the human thymus. The V end was cut by 0 bases, the J end by 5 bases, with 17 bases between. CDR1 and CDR2 from the germline V gene are LGHNA and YNFKEQ. The CDR3 consists of 16 residues. This table comes from immunoSEQ multiplex PCR, and its TCRdb copy is limited to in-frame clones, with some not included. Of roughly 68,000 clones in the sample, nearly 95% are singletons; the top ten hold around 0.03%. This clonotype was obtained from a human donor. The source material was thymocytes. The chain employs TRBV4-2 and TRBJ2-7; D call uncertain. CDR3 sequence: CASSQESGPARDEQYF. CDR3 sequence (DNA): TGTGCCAGCAGCCAAGAATCCGGGCCAGCTAGAGACGAGCAGTACTTC.